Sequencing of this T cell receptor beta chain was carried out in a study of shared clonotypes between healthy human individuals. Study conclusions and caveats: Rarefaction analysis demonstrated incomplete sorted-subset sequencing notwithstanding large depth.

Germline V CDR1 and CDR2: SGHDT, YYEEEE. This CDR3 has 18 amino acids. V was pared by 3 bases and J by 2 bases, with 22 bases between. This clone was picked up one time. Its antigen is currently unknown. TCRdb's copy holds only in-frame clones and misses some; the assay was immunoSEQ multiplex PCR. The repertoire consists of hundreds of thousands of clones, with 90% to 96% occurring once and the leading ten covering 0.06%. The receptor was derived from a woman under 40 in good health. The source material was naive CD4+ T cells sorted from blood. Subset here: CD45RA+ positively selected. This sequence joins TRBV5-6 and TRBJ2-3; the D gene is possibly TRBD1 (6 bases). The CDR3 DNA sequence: TGTGCCAGCAGCTCAATGGGGGCAGGCGGAGACATCACAGATACGCAGTATTTT. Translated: CASSSMGAGGDITDTQYF.